This T cell receptor (beta chain) was captured by sequencing in a study of cytomegalovirus exposure and HLA in healthy donors. General study points: A missense variant in DCLRE1C was later tied to TCR beta V- and J-gene trimming. Because they were indistinguishable, some V segments, including TRBV6-2 and TRBV6-3, were excluded. Rarity characterized most TCR sequences, yet some public TCRs appeared in many donors.

Nominally healthy donors were sampled, though unrecorded immune exposures were likely. On this clone: No antigen is known for it.

After removal of 3 bases from V and 2 bases from J, the junction contained 2 bases not matched to a gene. CDR1 LNHNV and CDR2 YYDKDF come from the germline V gene (reference sequence). The length of the CDR3 is 16 residues. A multiplex PCR was run with 60 Vbeta primers and 13 Jbeta primers. Produced via immunoSEQ multiplex PCR; TCRdb's table is partial and in-frame only. The sample shows fewer than 250,000 clones, more than 75% of them seen only once. Sequencing was done on a sample of PBMCs. The rearrangement links TRBV15 to TRBJ2-3, with TRBD2 matching over 13 bases. This TCR was recovered from a male donor in good health and CMV-seropositive. CDR3 DNA sequence: TGTGCCACCAGCAGGGGGACTAGCGGGACCACAGATACGCAGTATTTT. Its translation is CATSRGTSGTTDTQYF.